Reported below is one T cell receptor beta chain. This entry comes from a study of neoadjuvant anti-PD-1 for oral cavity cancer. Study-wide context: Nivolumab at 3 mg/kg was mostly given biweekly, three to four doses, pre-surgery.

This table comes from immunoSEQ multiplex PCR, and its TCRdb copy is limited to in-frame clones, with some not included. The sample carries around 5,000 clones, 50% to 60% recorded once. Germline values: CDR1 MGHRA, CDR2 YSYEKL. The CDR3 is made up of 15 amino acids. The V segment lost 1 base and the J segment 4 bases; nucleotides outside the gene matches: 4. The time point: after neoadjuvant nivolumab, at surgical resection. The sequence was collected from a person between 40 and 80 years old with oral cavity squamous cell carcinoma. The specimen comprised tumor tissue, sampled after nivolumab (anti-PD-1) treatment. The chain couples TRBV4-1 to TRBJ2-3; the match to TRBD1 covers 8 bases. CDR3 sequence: CASSQGQGRADTQYF. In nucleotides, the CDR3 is TGCGCCAGCAGCCAAGGACAGGGGAGAGCAGATACGCAGTATTTT.